This TCR beta chain was found in a study of blood T cell repertoires in COVID-19. The overall study: Acute and convalescent COVID-19 samples came from the United States, Italy and Spain.

The CDR3 contains 17 residues. V dropped 0 bases and J dropped 7 bases, with 21 bases sitting between them. Germline CDR1 SGHTA, CDR2 FQGNSA. Method: immunoSEQ multiplex PCR; TCRdb's copy keeps in-frame clones and lacks some. The sample includes 250,000 to 300,000 clones, 85% to 90% seen only once; the top ten take less than 4.5%. This clone appeared once. V and J are TRBV7-2 and TRBJ2-5, with D perhaps TRBD2 (5 bases). The sequenced material came from peripheral blood. The receptor comes from a man between 18 and 35 years old with active or convalescent COVID-19. CDR3 nucleotide sequence: TGTGCCAGCAGCTTAGCCGTGGATCCAAGCGGAAGTTCGACCCAGTACTTC. Translated: CASSLAVDPSGSSTQYF.